The next 24 T cell receptor beta chains were all read from a single sample in a study of cytomegalovirus exposure and HLA in healthy donors. PCR was performed using 60 Vbeta and 13 Jbeta primers. Clones were sequenced by immunoSEQ multiplex PCR, and TCRdb holds only the in-frame ones, with some missing. The listing records around 140,000 clones. Sequenced material: PBMCs. The origin of the receptors is a middle-aged woman in good health and CMV-seronegative.

The chain couples TRBV10-3 to TRBJ1-1; the D gene is possibly TRBD1 (6 bases). The CDR3 has 16 residues. Trimming took 8 bases from V and 0 from J, leaving 19 bases between them. CDR1 and CDR2 from the germline V gene are ENHRY and SYGVKD. CDR3 DNA sequence: TGTGCCATCGGGGGGCAGCGGGGGCTAATGAACACTGAAGCTTTCTTT. Translating gives CAIGGQRGLMNTEAFF.

The chain uses TRBV5-4 and TRBJ2-2, with a weak D call TRBD1 (6 bases). The V gene lost 4 bases and the J gene lost 7 bases, with 17 bases spanning the gap. Germline assignment: CDR1 SGHNT and CDR2 YYREEE (reference sequence). The CDR3 is 15 amino acids. Here the CDR3 reads CASSLTGTTGGELFF. DNA for the CDR3: TGTGCCAGCAGCCTAACCGGGACAACCGGCGGGGAGCTGTTTTTT.

This chain links TRBV14 with TRBJ2-1; TRBD2 aligns across 8 bases. CDR1 is SGHDN, CDR2 FVKESK, per germline. The CDR3 loop spans 14 amino acids. V shed 4 bases and J 4 bases; nucleotides not matched to a gene: 3. CDR3 sequence: CASSPGGFYNEQFF. CDR3 sequence (DNA): TGTGCCAGCAGCCCGGGGGGGTTTTACAATGAGCAGTTCTTC.

CDR3 sequence (DNA): TGTGCCAGCAGCGTCCGGGACAGCGGGGAGCTGTTTTTT. It is translated as CASSVRDSGELFF. The chain recombines TRBV9 with TRBJ2-2, with TRBD1 identical over 7 bases. Germline V lookup: CDR1 SGDLS, CDR2 YYNGEE. V gave up 2 bases and J gave up 7 bases; unmatched junction bases: 2. The CDR3 loop spans 13 amino acids.

The rearrangement uses TRBV7-8 and TRBJ2-2, with D unresolved. V gave up 5 bases and J gave up 4 bases, with 11 bases separating them. CDR3 length: 14 amino acids. Germline values: CDR1 SGHVS, CDR2 FQNEAQ. The CDR3 DNA sequence: TGTGCCAGCAGCCCCCGGGTCCCCACCGGGGAGCTGTTTTTT. It specifies CASSPRVPTGELFF.

Notes on this clone: At the DNA level, this CDR3 is encoded by other sequences in the same sample as well. The chain couples TRBV4-3 to TRBJ1-4, with TRBD1 matching 7 bases. With V trimmed by 4 bases and J by 5 bases, 16 bases remained unmatched. Germline V CDR1 and CDR2: LGHNA, YSLEER. This CDR3 region has 18 residues. Here the CDR3 reads CASSLQEPGQHSNEKLFF. The CDR3 DNA reads as TGCGCCAGCAGCCTTCAAGAACCGGGACAGCACTCAAATGAAAAACTGTTTTTT.

The CDR3 is CASSLKGAGETQYF. CDR3 coding DNA: TGTGCCAGCAGCTTGAAGGGGGCGGGGGAGACCCAGTACTTC. J is TRBJ2-5 and V is TRBV5-4; D is possibly TRBD1 (7 bases). CDR1 is SGHNT, CDR2 YYREEE, per germline (reference sequence). This CDR3 has 14 residues. Trimming removed 1 base from V and 5 bases from J, with 12 bases in between.

The rearrangement links TRBV4-1 to TRBJ1-1; D unclear. Trimming stripped 4 bases from V and 4 bases from J, with 10 bases between. The CDR3 loop spans 13 amino acids. The germline V gene has CDR1 MGHRA and CDR2 YSYEKL. CDR3: CASSPRATTEAFF. In DNA, the CDR3 is TGCGCCAGCAGCCCCCGTGCTACCACTGAAGCTTTCTTT.

The gene calls are TRBV5-4 and TRBJ2-3; TRBD2 matches at 9 bases. The CDR3 spans 15 residues. Germline V gives CDR1 SGHNT, CDR2 YYREEE (reference sequence). The V and J ends lost 0 bases and 3 bases, in that order; junction bases with no gene match: 2. The CDR3 loop is CASSLASGVTDTQYF. CDR3 in DNA: TGTGCCAGCAGCTTGGCTAGCGGGGTGACAGATACGCAGTATTTT. The full variable domain, its missing parts supplied by reference TRBV5-4 and TRBJ2-3, is ETGVTQSPTHLIKTRGQQVTLRCSSQSGHNTVSWYQQALGQGPQFIFQYYREEENGRGNFPPRFSGLQFPNYSSELNVNALELDDSALYLCASSLASGVTDTQYFGPGTRLTVL.

The chain joins TRBV7-9 to TRBJ1-2; 7 bases line up with TRBD1. V lost 8 bases and J lost 6; bases outside the gene matches: 6. Looked up from germline, CDR1 is SEHNR and CDR2 is FQNEAQ (reference sequence). This CDR3 is built from 12 residues. The CDR3 sequence: CASRGQVDGYTF. The CDR3, as DNA: TGTGCCAGCCGTGGACAGGTGGATGGCTACACCTTC.

V gene TRBV5-8 combines with J gene TRBJ1-2; D gene uncertain. V lost 1 base and J lost 2, with 9 bases in between. The CDR3 is 14 amino acids. The germline V gene has CDR1 SGHTS and CDR2 YDEGEE. The CDR3 protein is CASSLQALNYGYTF. The CDR3, as DNA: TGTGCCAGCAGCTTGCAAGCACTGAACTATGGCTACACCTTC.

In the case of this clone: Other DNA sequences in this specimen translate into the identical CDR3. The CDR3 spells CASSQGDRSTDTQYF. Here the CDR3 DNA reads TGCGCCAGCAGCCAAGGGGACAGGAGCACAGATACGCAGTATTTT. This chain links TRBV4-3 with TRBJ2-3, with 8 bases matching TRBD1. CDR3 length: 15 amino acids. Germline lookup yields CDR1 LGHNA and CDR2 YSLEER. V shed 1 base and J 0 bases; nucleotides not matched to a gene: 0.

This sequence joins TRBV29-1 and TRBJ1-2; 11 bases line up with TRBD1. V shed 8 bases and J 7 bases; nucleotides not matched to a gene: 15. CDR3 length: 15 amino acids. CDR1 and CDR2 from the germline V gene are SQVTM and ANQGSEA. DNA for the CDR3: TGCAGCATACTTTCGGGACAGGGGGATTTTAGTGGCTACACCTTC. Residues: CSILSGQGDFSGYTF.

This sequence joins TRBV18 and TRBJ1-5; D perhaps matches TRBD1 (6 bases). CDR1 KGHSH and CDR2 LQKENI come from the germline V gene. Trimming removed 2 bases at V and 5 bases at J, with 10 bases between. This CDR3 is built from 14 residues. The CDR3 loop is CASSPKQGYQPQHF. The CDR3 DNA reads as TGTGCCAGCTCACCAAAACAGGGTTATCAGCCCCAGCATTTT. The variable domain in full, completed from reference TRBV18 and TRBJ1-5, reads NAGVMQNPRHLVRRRGQEARLRCSPMKGHSHVYWYRQLPEEGLKFMVYLQKENIIDESGMPKERFSAEFPKEGPSILRIQQVVRGDSAAYFCASSPKQGYQPQHFGDGTRLSIL.

CDR3 coding DNA: TGCGCCAGCAGTCAATCGTACAGGGGGAGGACCCAGTACTTC. Translating it yields CASSQSYRGRTQYF. The gene calls are TRBV23-1 and TRBJ2-5, with 8 nucleotides matching TRBD1. TRBV23-1 is given ORF status, its function remaining uncertain. The ends lost 0 bases at V and 7 bases at J; junction bases unmatched: 4. The CDR3 totals 14 residues.

V usage is TRBV5-4 and J usage is TRBJ2-3; D possibly corresponds to TRBD2 (6 bases). Germline CDR1 reads SGHNT; CDR2 reads YYREEE (reference sequence). The CDR3 totals 16 residues. V lost 3 bases to trimming and J lost 6 bases, with 20 bases between them. The CDR3 nucleotides are TGTGCCAGCAGCTGGACCCGGGACTCCATTCGGGATACGCAGTATTTT. Its translation is CASSWTRDSIRDTQYF.

The V call is TRBV27, the J call TRBJ1-2; no clear D gene. CDR3 size: 13 residues. Per germline, CDR1 MNHEY and CDR2 SMNVEV (reference sequence). The V end lost 8 bases, the J end lost 7 bases, and 17 bases lay between the germline ends. The CDR3 DNA sequence: TGTGCCAGCCTCGACACGGGGAATGCTGGCTACACCTTC. Translated: CASLDTGNAGYTF.

This chain uses TRBV28 with TRBJ2-1, with TRBD2 matching over 7 bases. The CDR3 runs 18 residues. Per the germline V gene, CDR1 is MDHEN and CDR2 is SYDVKM. After removal of 6 bases from V and 9 bases from J, the junction contained 23 bases not matched to a gene. CDR3 in amino acids: CASRFAIAASGVGSEQFF. The CDR3 DNA reads as TGTGCCAGCAGGTTCGCCATCGCGGCCAGCGGGGTTGGGTCTGAGCAGTTCTTC.

The chain links TRBV10-3 to TRBJ2-2, with D perhaps TRBD2 (5 bases). The V gene's germline CDR1 is ENHRY and CDR2 SYGVKD. The CDR3 covers 13 residues. V was clipped by 4 bases and J by 3 bases, with 6 bases between them. The CDR3 sequence is CAISGTHTGELFF. The CDR3 coding sequence is TGTGCCATCAGTGGGACTCACACCGGGGAGCTGTTTTTT.

V gene TRBV11-2 combines with J gene TRBJ2-2; D is uncertain. Germline V gene lookup returns CDR1 SGHAT and CDR2 FQNNGV. CDR3 length equals 14 residues. Trimming left V 3 bases short and J 1 base short, with 6 bases between. CDR3 in amino acids: CASSFVLNTGELFF. As DNA, the CDR3 is TGTGCCAGCAGCTTTGTACTGAACACCGGGGAGCTGTTTTTT.

A remark on this clone: The junction departs from germline at one end; a sequencing error may be responsible. This chain connects TRBV5-6 to TRBJ2-1; the D gene is possibly TRBD2 (5 bases). CDR1 is SGHDT and CDR2 is YYEEEE in the germline V gene. The CDR3 extends over 12 amino acids. The DNA of the CDR3 is TGTGCCAGCAGCCCCGGACTGTATGAGCAGCTCTTC. Translated: CASSPGLYEQLF.

The chain combines TRBV25-1 with TRBJ2-1; 11 bases agree with TRBD2. The CDR3 is made up of 14 amino acids. V was pared by 5 bases and J by 7 bases, with 4 bases of the junction left unmatched. Germline V gives CDR1 MGHDK, CDR2 SYGVNS. As DNA, the CDR3 is TGTGCCAGCAGTCGGACTAGCGGGTCAAATGAGCAGTTCTTC. Translating it yields CASSRTSGSNEQFF.

CDR3 in DNA: TGCGCCAGCAGCTTAATAGCCTATCCTCATGGCTACACCTTC. Its protein is CASSLIAYPHGYTF. V is TRBV5-1 and J is TRBJ1-2, with D unresolved. There are 14 residues in the CDR3. Between the trimmed V and J ends, which lost 2 bases and 6 bases, there was a span of 14 bases. The germline gives CDR1 SGHRS, CDR2 YFSETQ.

This chain joins TRBV5-8 and TRBJ2-3; a weak D match, TRBD2 (7 bases). CDR1 is SGHTS and CDR2 is YDEGEE in the germline V gene. V shed 1 base and J shed 0 bases, with 12 bases lying between them. The CDR3 is made up of 16 amino acids. As DNA, the CDR3 is TGTGCCAGCAGCTTGCTGCGGGGGCCTAGCACAGATACGCAGTATTTT. It codes for CASSLLRGPSTDTQYF. Full variable domain (rest looked up from reference TRBV5-8 and TRBJ2-3): EAGVTQSPTHLIKTRGQQATLRCSPISGHTSVYWYQQALGLGLQFLLWYDEGEERNRGNFPPRFSGRQFPNYSSELNVNALELEDSALYLCASSLLRGPSTDTQYFGPGTRLTVL.